The sample holds many counts of the clone carrying this TCR beta chain. Its cognate antigen is unknown. These data are taken from a study of T cells after yellow fever vaccination. Between the trimmed V and J ends, which lost 4 bases and 4 bases, there was a span of 11 bases. The CDR3 covers 12 residues. The germline V gene encodes CDR1 DFQATT and CDR2 SNEGSKA (reference sequence). The study's findings and limits: A minor fraction of clonotypes spanned both CD4 and CD8 compartments. Most primary-vaccination clones reappeared after the booster (approximately 95% CD4, roughly 88% CD8).

TCR cDNA, made by 5'RACE template switching, carried an added universal primer site and UMIs. Each CDR3 protein gets one entry after TCRdb re-called the 5' RACE reads with MiXCR. Counted here are roughly 140,000 distinct CDR3 sequences, approximately 7.7% occurring once; the ten biggest clones make up about 0.73%. The chain uses TRBV20-1 and TRBJ2-7, with D unclear. The source is a man aged 25 to 45 who received the YFV17D yellow fever vaccine. The sequenced sample was CD4+ T cells sorted from PBMCs, obtained 5 days after the yellow fever booster vaccination. The CDR3, as DNA: TGCAGTGCTATGCGGAGCAATTACGAGCAGTACTTC. It is translated as CSAMRSNYEQYF.